This T cell receptor (beta chain) was recorded in a study of patients and donors after allogeneic stem cell transplantation. TCRdb redid the calling of the RT-PCR reads with MiXCR, one entry per CDR3 protein. The table lists almost 90,000 distinct CDR3 sequences, around 5% of them singletons. The CDR3 totals 12 residues. The ends were cut back, 0 bases at V and 5 bases at J, with 3 bases in the middle. Germline V gene sequence: CDR1 SGHDT, CDR2 YYEEEE. The sample holds many counts of this clonotype. The chain employs TRBV5-6 and TRBJ1-5; D not resolved. This sequence originates from a human donor who was either an allogeneic HSCT recipient or a stem cell or donor lymphocyte infusion donor (not recorded which). It is not recorded whose cells these are; they may come from a transplant donor. Sequencing input: blood, either unsorted or a sorted T cell fraction (not recorded which). The CDR3 DNA is TGTGCCAGCAGCTTGGGCGATCAGCCCCAGCATTTT. Translation: CASSLGDQPQHF.